These 9 T cell receptor beta chains share one sample of origin, sequenced in a study of cytomegalovirus exposure and HLA in healthy donors. Here immunoSEQ multiplex PCR was the method, and the copy in TCRdb shows in-frame clones only, minus some. The sample lists some 250,000 clones; around 88% were seen once. Specimen: PBMCs. These receptors all stem from a woman in her twenties or thirties in good health and CMV-seropositive.

The chain carries TRBV7-9 and TRBJ1-1; no clear D gene. The V end was cut by 7 bases, the J end by 4 bases, with 19 bases between. The CDR3 has 15 residues. The germline CDR1 and CDR2 sequences are SEHNR and FQNEAQ (reference sequence). CDR3 sequence (DNA): TGTGCCAGCACCCTTAGTGGAGGGCTCGGCACTGAAGCTTTCTTT. Translation: CASTLSGGLGTEAFF.

V usage is TRBV6-5 and J usage is TRBJ2-3; perhaps TRBD2 as D (5 bases). CDR1 MNHEY and CDR2 SVGAGI come from the germline V gene. The CDR3 loop spans 13 amino acids. V lost 6 bases and J lost 9, with 16 bases in between. CDR3 sequence: CASSPSRSGTQYF. CDR3 DNA: TGTGCCAGCAGCCCCTCCAGGTCGGGAACGCAGTATTTT.

This clone was found once. The chain couples TRBV6-1 to TRBJ2-2, with TRBD2 identical over 7 bases. The germline V gene has CDR1 MNHNS and CDR2 SASEGT. Trimming cost V 4 bases and J 3 bases; bases outside gene matches: 5. CDR3 length: 15 residues. CDR3 sequence (DNA): TGTGCCAGCAGTGTCCTCCGGGGGGACACCGGGGAGCTGTTTTTT. This encodes CASSVLRGDTGELFF.

The chain is built from TRBV7-9 and TRBJ2-7; maybe TRBD1 (5 bases). This CDR3 is 16 amino acids long. Germline CDR1 SEHNR, CDR2 FQNEAQ (reference sequence). Deletions cut 2 bases from V and 3 bases from J, with 17 bases between. The CDR3 loop is CASSLWGPEAGYEQYF. CDR3 sequence (DNA): TGTGCCAGCAGCTTATGGGGCCCGGAAGCCGGCTACGAGCAGTACTTC. The whole variable domain, remainder taken from reference TRBV7-9 and TRBJ2-7, is DTGVSQNPRHKITKRGQNVTFRCDPISEHNRLYWYRQTLGQGPEFLTYFQNEAQLEKSRLLSDRFSAERPKGSFSTLEIQRTEQGDSAMYLCASSLWGPEAGYEQYFGPGTRLTVT.

The chain is built from TRBV7-3 and TRBJ2-3, with TRBD2 identical over 8 bases. Germline V lookup: CDR1 SGHTA, CDR2 FQGTGA. The trim removed 4 bases at V and 6 bases at J, leaving 9 bases unmatched. The CDR3 is made up of 15 amino acids. The CDR3 protein is CASSSGGLAGDTQYF. The CDR3 bases are TGTGCCAGCAGCTCAGGCGGACTAGCTGGGGATACGCAGTATTTT.

V and J are TRBV10-3 and TRBJ1-1, with no clear D. In germline, CDR1 is ENHRY, CDR2 SYGVKD. The CDR3 spans 15 residues. Trimming stripped 0 bases from V and 1 base from J, with 9 bases between. DNA for the CDR3: TGTGCCATCAGTGAGTCGGGCAGAAAGAACACTGAAGCTTTCTTT. This codes for CAISESGRKNTEAFF.

This clone has ten or more counts. This rearrangement joins TRBV10-2 to TRBJ1-1; D is unclear. The V end lost 8 bases, the J end lost 6 bases, and 10 bases lay between the germline ends. This CDR3 region has 11 residues. The germline V gene encodes CDR1 WSHSY and CDR2 SAAADI. This CDR3 is CASGVGAEAFF. In DNA, the CDR3 is TGCGCCAGCGGTGTGGGCGCTGAAGCTTTCTTT.

The V call is TRBV4-1, the J call TRBJ1-4; possibly TRBD1 for D (6 bases). Germline values: CDR1 MGHRA, CDR2 YSYEKL. The CDR3 runs 15 residues. V shed 3 bases and J shed 4 bases, with 12 bases lying between them. The CDR3 DNA sequence: TGCGCCAGCAGCCAGAGGGGGATGAGTAATGAAAAACTGTTTTTT. Translating gives CASSQRGMSNEKLFF.

V and J are TRBV6-5 and TRBJ2-7; 7 bases map to TRBD1. The germline gives CDR1 MNHEY, CDR2 SVGAGI. The CDR3 consists of 14 residues. The V segment lost 5 bases and the J segment 2 bases; nucleotides outside the gene matches: 6. The CDR3 loop reads CASSRDRDPYEQYF. As DNA, the CDR3 is TGTGCCAGCAGTCGCGACAGGGACCCCTACGAGCAGTACTTC.